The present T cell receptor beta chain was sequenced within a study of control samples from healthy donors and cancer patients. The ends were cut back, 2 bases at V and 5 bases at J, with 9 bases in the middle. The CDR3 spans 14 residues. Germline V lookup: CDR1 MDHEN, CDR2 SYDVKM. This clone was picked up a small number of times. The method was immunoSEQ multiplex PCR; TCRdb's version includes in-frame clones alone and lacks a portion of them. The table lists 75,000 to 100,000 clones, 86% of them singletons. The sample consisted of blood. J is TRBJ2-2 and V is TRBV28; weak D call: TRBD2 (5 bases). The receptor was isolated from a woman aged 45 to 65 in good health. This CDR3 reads CASSLREITGELFF. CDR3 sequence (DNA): TGTGCCAGCAGTTTAAGGGAGATTACCGGGGAGCTGTTTTTT.